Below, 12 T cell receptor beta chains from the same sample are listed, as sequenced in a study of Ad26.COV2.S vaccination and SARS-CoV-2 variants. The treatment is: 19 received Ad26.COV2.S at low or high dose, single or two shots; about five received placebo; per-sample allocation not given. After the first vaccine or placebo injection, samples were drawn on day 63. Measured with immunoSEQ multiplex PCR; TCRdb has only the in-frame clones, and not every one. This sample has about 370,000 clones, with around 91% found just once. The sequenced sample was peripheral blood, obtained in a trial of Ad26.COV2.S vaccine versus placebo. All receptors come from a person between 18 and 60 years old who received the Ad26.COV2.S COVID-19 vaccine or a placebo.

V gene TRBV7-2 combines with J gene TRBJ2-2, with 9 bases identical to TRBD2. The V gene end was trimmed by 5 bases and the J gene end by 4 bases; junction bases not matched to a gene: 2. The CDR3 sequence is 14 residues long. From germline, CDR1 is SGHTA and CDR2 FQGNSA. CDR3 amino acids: CASSPSGTTGELFF. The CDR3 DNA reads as TGTGCCAGCAGCCCTAGCGGGACCACCGGGGAGCTGTTTTTT.

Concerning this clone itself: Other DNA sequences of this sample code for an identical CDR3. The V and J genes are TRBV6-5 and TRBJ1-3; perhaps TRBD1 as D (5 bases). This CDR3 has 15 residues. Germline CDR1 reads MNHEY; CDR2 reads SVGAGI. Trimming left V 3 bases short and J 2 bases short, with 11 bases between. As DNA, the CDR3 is TGTGCCAGCAGTTATGCGGGGACTGCTGGAAACACCATATATTTT. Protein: CASSYAGTAGNTIYF.

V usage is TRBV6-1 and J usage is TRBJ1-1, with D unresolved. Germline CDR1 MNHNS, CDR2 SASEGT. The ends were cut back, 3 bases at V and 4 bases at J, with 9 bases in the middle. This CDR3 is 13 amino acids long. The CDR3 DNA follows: TGTGCCAGCAGTGAGGGAGGTACCACTGAAGCTTTCTTT. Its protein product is CASSEGGTTEAFF.

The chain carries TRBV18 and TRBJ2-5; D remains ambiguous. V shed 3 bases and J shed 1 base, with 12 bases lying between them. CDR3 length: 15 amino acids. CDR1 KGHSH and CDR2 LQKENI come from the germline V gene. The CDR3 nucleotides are TGTGCCAGCTCACCCCTAGGCGGCCTCCAAGAGACCCAGTACTTC. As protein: CASSPLGGLQETQYF.

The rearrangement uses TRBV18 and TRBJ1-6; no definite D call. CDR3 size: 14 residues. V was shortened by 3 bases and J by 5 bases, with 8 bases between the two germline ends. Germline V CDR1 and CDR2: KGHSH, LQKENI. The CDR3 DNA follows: TGTGCCAGCTCACCTAGCGGGGATAATTCACCCCTCCACTTT. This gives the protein CASSPSGDNSPLHF.

The CDR3: CASSEPREGAGELFF. The CDR3 DNA is TGTGCCAGCAGTGAACCTAGGGAGGGGGCCGGGGAGCTGTTTTTT. The chain carries TRBV6-1 and TRBJ2-2; maybe TRBD2 (7 bases). The germline gives CDR1 MNHNS, CDR2 SASEGT. Trimming stripped 2 bases from V and 6 bases from J, with 13 bases between. The CDR3 is 15 residues long.

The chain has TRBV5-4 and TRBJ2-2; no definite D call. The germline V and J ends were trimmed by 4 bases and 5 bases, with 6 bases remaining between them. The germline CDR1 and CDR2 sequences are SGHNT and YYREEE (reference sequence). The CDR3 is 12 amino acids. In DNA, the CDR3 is TGTGCCAGCAGCGCCCCAACCGGGGAGCTGTTTTTT. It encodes CASSAPTGELFF.

The CDR3 reads CASADGEEGQPQHF. DNA of the CDR3: TGTGCCAGCGCAGACGGGGAGGAGGGTCAGCCCCAGCATTTT. The rearrangement links TRBV6-5 to TRBJ1-5; D uncertain. The CDR3 consists of 14 residues. The germline V and J ends were trimmed by 8 bases and 6 bases, with 17 bases remaining between them. The germline gives CDR1 MNHEY, CDR2 SVGAGI.

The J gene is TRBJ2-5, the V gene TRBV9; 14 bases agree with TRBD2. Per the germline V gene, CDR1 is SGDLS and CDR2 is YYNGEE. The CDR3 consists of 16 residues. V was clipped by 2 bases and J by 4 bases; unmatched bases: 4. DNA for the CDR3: TGTGCCAGCAGCGTCGGACTAGCGGGAGGTGGAGAGACCCAGTACTTC. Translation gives CASSVGLAGGGETQYF.

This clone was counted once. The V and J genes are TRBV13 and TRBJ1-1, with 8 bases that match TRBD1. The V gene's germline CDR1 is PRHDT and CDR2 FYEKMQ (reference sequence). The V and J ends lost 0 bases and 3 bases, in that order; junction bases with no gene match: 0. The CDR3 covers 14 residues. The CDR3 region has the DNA TGTGCCAGCAGCTTAGGGACAGGGGACACTGAAGCTTTCTTT. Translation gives CASSLGTGDTEAFF.

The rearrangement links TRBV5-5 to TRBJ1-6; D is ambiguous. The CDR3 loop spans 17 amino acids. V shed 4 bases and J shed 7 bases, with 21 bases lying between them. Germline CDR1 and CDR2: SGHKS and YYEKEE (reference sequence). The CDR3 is CASSRDPFPDSNSPLHF. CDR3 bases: TGTGCCAGCAGCAGAGATCCCTTCCCGGACTCAAATTCACCCCTCCACTTT.

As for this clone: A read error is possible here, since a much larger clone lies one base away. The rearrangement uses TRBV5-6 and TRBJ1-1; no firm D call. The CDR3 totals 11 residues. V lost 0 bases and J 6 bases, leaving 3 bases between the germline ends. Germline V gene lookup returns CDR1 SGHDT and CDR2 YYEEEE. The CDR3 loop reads CASSLGPEAFF. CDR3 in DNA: TGTGCCAGCAGCTTGGGGCCTGAAGCTTTCTTT.